This T cell receptor beta chain was observed in a study of shared clonotypes between healthy human individuals. Across the study: Every donor yielded three CD4 naive, three CD4 memory, two CD8 naive and one CD8 memory plate. General study points: At large depth, rarefaction still showed sorted-subset sequencing to be incomplete.

Of note for this clone: What it binds is unknown.

Deep-level settings were used for running the assay. Each replicate PCR on the sorted subsets used 150 to 200 ng DNA (about 30,000 T cell genomes). TCRdb's table, derived via immunoSEQ multiplex PCR, lists solely in-frame clones and lacks some. This sample yields roughly 2.1 million clones, of which roughly 91% are seen a single time; around 1.7% belongs to the top ten. The germline gives CDR1 SGDLS, CDR2 YYNGEE. The CDR3 extends over 16 amino acids. Trimming took off 3 bases at V and 0 bases at J, with 14 bases between the two ends. CD45RO negativity and positive selection for CCR7 defined naive CD8 cells, a population that excluded terminally differentiated effector memory CD45RA+ cells.

The chain has TRBV9 and TRBJ2-3; TRBD2 might be the D (6 bases). Material: naive CD8+ T cells from PBMCs. This clonotype originated in a man younger than 35 in good health. Some clones in this sample may be carry-over from other donors' samples. The CDR3 DNA follows: TGTGCCAGCAGCGCCCTAGGCGCGGGGAGCACAGATACGCAGTATTTT. This gives the protein CASSALGAGSTDTQYF.